This T cell receptor beta chain was found in a study of blood T cell repertoires in COVID-19. Cohort placement rested on clinical history that participants reported themselves. The assay was immunoSEQ multiplex PCR, and TCRdb's table has in-frame clones only and misses some. The data hold 150,000 or so clones, with about 88% observed a single time. Germline lookup yields CDR1 MNHNY and CDR2 SVGAGI (reference sequence). V shed 4 bases and J 1 base; nucleotides not matched to a gene: 7. The CDR3 totals 15 residues. This sequence was found in a woman aged 45-65 years who had recovered from COVID-19. The sample taken for sequencing was PBMCs or T cells enriched from blood (not recorded which). The chain is built from TRBV6-6 and TRBJ2-7; 7 nucleotides line up with TRBD1. CDR3 sequence reads: CASSFSRGNSYEQYF. CDR3 DNA sequence: TGTGCCAGCAGTTTCTCCAGGGGGAATTCCTACGAGCAGTACTTC.